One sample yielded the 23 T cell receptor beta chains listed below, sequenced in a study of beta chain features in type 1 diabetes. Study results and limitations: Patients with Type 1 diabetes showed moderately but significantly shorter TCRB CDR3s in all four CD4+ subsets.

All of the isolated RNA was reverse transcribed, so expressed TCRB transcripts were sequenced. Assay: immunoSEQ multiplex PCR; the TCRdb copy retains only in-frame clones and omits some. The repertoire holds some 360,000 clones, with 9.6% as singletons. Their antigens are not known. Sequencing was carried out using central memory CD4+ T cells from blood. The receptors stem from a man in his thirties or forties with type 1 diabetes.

The CDR3: CASSPGLARGTDTQYF. The CDR3 bases are TGTGCCAGCAGCCCGGGACTAGCGCGGGGCACAGATACGCAGTATTTT. This rearrangement joins TRBV14 to TRBJ2-3; 10 bases fit TRBD2. Unmatched junction bases numbered 5, after V lost 4 bases and J lost 1 base. The CDR3 loop spans 16 amino acids. The germline V gene encodes CDR1 SGHDN and CDR2 FVKESK.

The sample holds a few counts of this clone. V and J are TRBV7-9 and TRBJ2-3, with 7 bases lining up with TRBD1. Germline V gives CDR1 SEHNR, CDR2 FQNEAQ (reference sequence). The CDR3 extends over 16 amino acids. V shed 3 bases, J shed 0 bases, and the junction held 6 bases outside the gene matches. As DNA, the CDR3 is TGTGCCAGCAGCTTGAACAGGGGTAGGAGCACAGATACGCAGTATTTT. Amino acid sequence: CASSLNRGRSTDTQYF.

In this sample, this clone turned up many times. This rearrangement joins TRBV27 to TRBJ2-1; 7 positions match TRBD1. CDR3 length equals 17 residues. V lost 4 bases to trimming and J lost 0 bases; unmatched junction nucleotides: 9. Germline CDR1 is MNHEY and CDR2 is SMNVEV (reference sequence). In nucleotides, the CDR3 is TGTGCCAGCAGTTCACGTAGGGGGCTAAGCTCCTACAATGAGCAGTTCTTC. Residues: CASSSRRGLSSYNEQFF.

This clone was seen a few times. The CDR3 DNA sequence: TGTGCCATCAGTGTCGGGTCGTTATATAGCAATCAGCCCCAGCATTTT. Residues: CAISVGSLYSNQPQHF. The genes are TRBV10-3 and TRBJ1-5; D is unclear. This CDR3 has 16 residues. V lost 4 bases, J lost 0 bases, and 13 bases lay in between. Looked up from germline, CDR1 is ENHRY and CDR2 is SYGVKD.

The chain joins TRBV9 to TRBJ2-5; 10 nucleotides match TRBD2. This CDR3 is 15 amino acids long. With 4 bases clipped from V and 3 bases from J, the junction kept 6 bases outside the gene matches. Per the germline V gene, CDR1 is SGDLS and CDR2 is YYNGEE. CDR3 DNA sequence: TGTGCCAGCAGCACCTCCGGGACTAGCGAAGAGACCCAGTACTTC. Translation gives CASSTSGTSEETQYF.

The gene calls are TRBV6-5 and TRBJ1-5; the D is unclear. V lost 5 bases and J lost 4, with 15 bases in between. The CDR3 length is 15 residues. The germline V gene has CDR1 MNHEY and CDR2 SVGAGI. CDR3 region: CASSRGSGVNQPQHF. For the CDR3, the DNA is TGTGCCAGCAGTCGAGGGTCCGGGGTTAATCAGCCCCAGCATTTT.

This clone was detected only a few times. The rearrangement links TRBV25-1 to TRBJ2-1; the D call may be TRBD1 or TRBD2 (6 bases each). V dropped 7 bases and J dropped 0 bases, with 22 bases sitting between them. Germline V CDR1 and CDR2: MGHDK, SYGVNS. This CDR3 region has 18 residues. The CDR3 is CASKSVGGRGNSYNEQFF. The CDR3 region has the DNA TGTGCCAGCAAGTCTGTGGGGGGAAGGGGGAACTCCTACAATGAGCAGTTCTTC. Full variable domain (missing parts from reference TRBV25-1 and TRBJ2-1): EADIYQTPRYLVIGTGKKITLECSQTMGHDKMYWYQQDPGMELHLIHYSYGVNSTEKGDLSSESTVSRIRTEHFPLTLESARPSHTSQYLCASKSVGGRGNSYNEQFFGPGTRLTVL.

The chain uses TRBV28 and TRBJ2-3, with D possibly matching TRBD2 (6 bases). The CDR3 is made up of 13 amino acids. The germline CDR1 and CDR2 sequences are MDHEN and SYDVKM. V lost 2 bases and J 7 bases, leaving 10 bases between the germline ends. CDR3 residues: CASSLASVNTQYF. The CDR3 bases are TGTGCCAGCAGTTTAGCTAGCGTCAATACGCAGTATTTT.

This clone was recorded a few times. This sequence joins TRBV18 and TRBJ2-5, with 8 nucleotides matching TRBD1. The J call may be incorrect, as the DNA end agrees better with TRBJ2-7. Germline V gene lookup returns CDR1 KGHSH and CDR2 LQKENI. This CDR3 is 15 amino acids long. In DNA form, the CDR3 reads TGTGCCAGCTCACCACCGGGACAGGTTATCTACGAGCAGTACTTC. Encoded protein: CASSPPGQVIYEQYF.

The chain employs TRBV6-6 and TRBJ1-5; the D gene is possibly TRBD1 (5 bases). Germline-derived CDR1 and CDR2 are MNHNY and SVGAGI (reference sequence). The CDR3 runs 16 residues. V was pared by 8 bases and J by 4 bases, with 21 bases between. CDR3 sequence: CASHQDYGTPNQPQHF. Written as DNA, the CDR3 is TGTGCCAGCCACCAAGATTACGGGACTCCTAATCAGCCCCAGCATTTT.

The CDR3 region is CATSREQGASGYTF. In DNA form, the CDR3 reads TGTGCCACCAGCAGAGAACAGGGGGCTAGTGGCTACACCTTC. The V and J genes are TRBV15 and TRBJ1-2; 9 bases line up with TRBD1. The CDR3 is 14 amino acids. Germline CDR1 reads LNHNV; CDR2 reads YYDKDF (reference sequence). Germline trimming cut 0 bases from V and 7 bases from J; bases unmatched to any gene: 3. The variable domain in full, completed from reference TRBV15 and TRBJ1-2, reads DAMVIQNPRYQVTQFGKPVTLSCSQTLNHNVMYWYQQKSSQAPKLLFHYYDKDFNNEADTPDNFQSRRPNTSFCFLDIRSPGLGDTAMYLCATSREQGASGYTFGSGTRLTVV.

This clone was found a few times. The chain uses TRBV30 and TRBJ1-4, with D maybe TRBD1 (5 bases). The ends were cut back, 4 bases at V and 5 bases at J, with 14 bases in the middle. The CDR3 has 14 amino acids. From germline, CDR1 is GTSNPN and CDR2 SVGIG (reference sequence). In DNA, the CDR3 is TGTGCCTGGACCGAGGGGACTTCCAATGAAAAACTGTTTTTT. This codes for CAWTEGTSNEKLFF.

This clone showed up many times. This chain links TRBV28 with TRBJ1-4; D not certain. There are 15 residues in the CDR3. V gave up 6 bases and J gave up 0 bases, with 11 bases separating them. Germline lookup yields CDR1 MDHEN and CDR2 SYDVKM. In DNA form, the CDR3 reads TGTGCCAGCAGCGGCGTGGGAACAACTAATGAAAAACTGTTTTTT. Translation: CASSGVGTTNEKLFF.

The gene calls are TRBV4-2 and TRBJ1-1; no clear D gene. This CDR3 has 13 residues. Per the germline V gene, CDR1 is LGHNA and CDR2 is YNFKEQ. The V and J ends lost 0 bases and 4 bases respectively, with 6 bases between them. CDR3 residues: CASSQDAGTEAFF. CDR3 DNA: TGTGCCAGCAGCCAAGACGCGGGCACTGAAGCTTTCTTT.

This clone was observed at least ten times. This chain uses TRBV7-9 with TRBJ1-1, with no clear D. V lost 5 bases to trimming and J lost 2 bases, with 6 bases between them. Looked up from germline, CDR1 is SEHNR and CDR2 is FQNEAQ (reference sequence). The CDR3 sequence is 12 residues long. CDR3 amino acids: CASSAFNTEAFF. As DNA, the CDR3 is TGTGCCAGCAGCGCGTTTAACACTGAAGCTTTCTTT.

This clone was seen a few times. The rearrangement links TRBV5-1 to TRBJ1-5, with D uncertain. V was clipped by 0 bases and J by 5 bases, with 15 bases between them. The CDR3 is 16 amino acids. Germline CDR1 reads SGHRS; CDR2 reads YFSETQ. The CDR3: CASSLGPKAVDQPQHF. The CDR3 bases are TGCGCCAGCAGCTTGGGACCTAAAGCAGTTGATCAGCCCCAGCATTTT.

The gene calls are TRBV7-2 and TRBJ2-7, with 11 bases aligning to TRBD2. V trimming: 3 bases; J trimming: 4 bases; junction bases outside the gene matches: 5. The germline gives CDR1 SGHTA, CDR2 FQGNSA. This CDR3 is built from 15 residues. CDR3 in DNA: TGTGCCAGCAGCTTGGGACTAGCGGAGACTTACGAGCAGTACTTC. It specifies CASSLGLAETYEQYF.

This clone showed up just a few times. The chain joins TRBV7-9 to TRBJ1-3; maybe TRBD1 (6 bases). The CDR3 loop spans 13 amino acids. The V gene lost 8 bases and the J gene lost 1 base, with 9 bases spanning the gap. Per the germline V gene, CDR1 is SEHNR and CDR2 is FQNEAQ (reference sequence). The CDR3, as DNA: TGTGCCAGCCGGAGGGGGTCTGGAAACACCATATATTTT. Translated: CASRRGSGNTIYF.

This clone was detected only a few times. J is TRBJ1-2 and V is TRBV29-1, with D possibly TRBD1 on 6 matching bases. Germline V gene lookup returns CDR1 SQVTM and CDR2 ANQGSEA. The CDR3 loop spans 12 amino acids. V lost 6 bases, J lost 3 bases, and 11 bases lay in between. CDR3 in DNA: TGCAGCGTAGTGACAGGAGACTATGGCTACACCTTC. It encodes CSVVTGDYGYTF.

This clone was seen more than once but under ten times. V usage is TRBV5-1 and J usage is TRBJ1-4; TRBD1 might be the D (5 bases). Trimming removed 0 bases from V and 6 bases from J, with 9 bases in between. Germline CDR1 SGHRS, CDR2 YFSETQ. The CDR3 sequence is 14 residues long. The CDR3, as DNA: TGCGCCAGCAGCTTGGGGGGCGCAGATGAAAAACTGTTTTTT. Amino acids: CASSLGGADEKLFF.

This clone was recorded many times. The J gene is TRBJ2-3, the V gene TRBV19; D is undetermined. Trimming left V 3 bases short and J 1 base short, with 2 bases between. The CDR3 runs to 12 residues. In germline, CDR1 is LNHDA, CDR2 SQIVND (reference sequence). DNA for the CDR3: TGTGCCAGTAGTATGGGCACAGATACGCAGTATTTT. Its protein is CASSMGTDTQYF.

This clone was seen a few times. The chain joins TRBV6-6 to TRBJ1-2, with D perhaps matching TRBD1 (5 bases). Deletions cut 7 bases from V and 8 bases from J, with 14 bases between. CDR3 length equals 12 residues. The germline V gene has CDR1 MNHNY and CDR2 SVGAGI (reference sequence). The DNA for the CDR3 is TGTGCCAGCAAGGCAGGGCTCGGCGGCTACACCTTC. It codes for CASKAGLGGYTF.

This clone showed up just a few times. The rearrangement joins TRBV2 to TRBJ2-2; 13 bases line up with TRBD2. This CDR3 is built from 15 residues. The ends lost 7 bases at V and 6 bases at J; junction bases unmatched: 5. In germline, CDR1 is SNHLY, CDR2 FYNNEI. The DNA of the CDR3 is TGTGCCAGCACGAAGGGACTAGCGGGATCCGGGGAGCTGTTTTTT. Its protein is CASTKGLAGSGELFF.